This T cell receptor (beta chain) was captured in a study of blood T cell repertoires in COVID-19. Germline lookup yields CDR1 MDHEN and CDR2 SYDVKM. The CDR3 consists of 13 residues. The germline V and J ends were trimmed by 10 bases and 2 bases, with 14 bases remaining between them. Repertoires were generated with immunoSEQ multiplex PCR, while TCRdb's copy carries only in-frame clones and drops some. The table records 150,000 to 200,000 clones, 88% of them present only once. This receptor was obtained from a man aged 50 to 60 who had recovered from COVID-19. The chain has TRBV28 and TRBJ2-5, with D maybe TRBD2 (6 bases). The sequenced sample was peripheral blood. CDR3 sequence (DNA): TGTGCCACCTACGCAGGGAGGCAAGAGACCCAGTACTTC. It translates to CATYAGRQETQYF.